This T cell receptor (beta chain) was sequenced for a study of post-analysis software for immune sequencing data (dated by TCRdb to between 2015 and 2017). Some background on the complete study: The recorded disease courses included relapsing-remitting, secondary progressive and progressive-relapsing multiple sclerosis, and some patients had no subtype annotation. The patient repertoires were set against about 12 previously published healthy control repertoires from donors whose ages ranged from roughly 6 to 25 years. A subset of samples was prepared in parallel using single-end sample barcoding, then pooled and co-amplified after Illumina adapter ligation.

From the cysteine up to the phenylalanine, the CDR3 has a length of 15 residues. Of the read, only the CDR3 DNA is kept; its 45 bases are in frame from base 1. The germline V gene yields MNHEY for CDR1 and SVGAGI for CDR2. Trimming leaves V shorter by 5 bases and J shorter by 6 bases, with the junction holding 11 bases beyond the gene matches. For this clonotype: Its binding antigen is unknown. No base quality information exists; no much larger clone differs at one position.

To demonstrate the VDJtools post-analysis software, the study profiled TCR beta repertoires from the peripheral blood of 10 to 15 young patients with multiple sclerosis. The patients with multiple sclerosis were children and adolescents between roughly 6 and 15 years of age. Here is what the overall study found, with its caveats: Strong co-clustering of samples prepared in the same batch was shown by direct clustering with F measure, prompting a batch-effect correction. The multiple sclerosis patient group was slightly younger than the control group. Several TRBV segments, including TRBV5-6, TRBV5-1 and TRBV20-1, were significantly more frequent in patients than controls. Compared with controls, multiple sclerosis patients had significantly lower normalized Chao1 diversity, a finding suggesting substantial peripheral T-cell clonal expansion.

Libraries came from PCR. Sequencing used an Illumina HiSeq 2500. Unique molecular identifiers were incorporated into TCR beta cDNA libraries to reduce PCR and sequencing biases. Roughly 500,000 cDNA molecules were obtained per 1 to 10 million input T cells, so each molecule approximated one T cell. The patient libraries were prepared and sequenced with the same protocol used for the earlier healthy control dataset. Samples belonging to the same batch were prepared together, multiplexed and sequenced on a shared HiSeq lane. Per the authors' processing: MIGEC handled the raw barcoded reads, throwing out single-read molecular identifier groups before consensus assembly and CDR3 extraction. Clonotype tables were post-analysed with VDJtools, and diversity was normalized by down-sampling all datasets to the smallest sample size. Repertoire overlap clustering matched CDR3 amino acid but not nucleotide sequences to correct batch-related cross-sample contamination. TCRdb cleaned the public reads at Q25 with fastp, built clones with MiXCR and kept in-frame beta chains. Every entry covers one CDR3 protein and lists the most common genes and DNA from its rows. TCRdb's processing, not the authors', yielded these V and J calls. The sample table shows fewer than 700,000 distinct CDR3 sequences, and about 40% are seen once. The top ten hold approximately 1.7% of the sample.

Sequenced input: blood. The V and J segments used are TRBV6-5 and TRBJ2-3, and 7 bases in between align with TRBD2. The clonotype originates from a girl aged 5 to 17 with multiple sclerosis. At the DNA level, the sequence is TGTGCCAGCAGTAGGGACTATCCCTCCAAGGATACGCAGTATTTT. Protein translation: CASSRDYPSKDTQYF.